This entry lists 8 T cell receptor beta chains sequenced from one sample in a study of blood T cell repertoires in COVID-19. Clones were read by immunoSEQ multiplex PCR, and TCRdb kept only the in-frame ones, dropping some. The sample includes approximately 85,000 clones, roughly 92% of them seen just once. The sequencing sample was made of peripheral blood. Receptors were obtained from a woman in her sixties with active COVID-19.

The V and J genes are TRBV7-9 and TRBJ2-2, with 10 bases that match TRBD2. Germline V gene sequence: CDR1 SEHNR, CDR2 FQNEAQ (reference sequence). The CDR3 contains 18 residues. The V gene end was trimmed by 1 base and the J gene end by 0 bases; junction bases not matched to a gene: 5. The CDR3: CASSLGERGGANTGELFF. Written as DNA, the CDR3 is TGTGCCAGCAGCTTAGGCGAGCGGGGGGGCGCGAACACCGGGGAGCTGTTTTTT.

The rearrangement links TRBV5-1 to TRBJ2-3, with D possibly matching TRBD2 (5 bases). The germline V gene encodes CDR1 SGHRS and CDR2 YFSETQ. The CDR3 runs 12 residues. V lost 2 bases and J lost 6, with 7 bases in between. In nucleotides, the CDR3 is TGCGCCAGCAGCTTTTCGGGGGATACGCAGTATTTT. This sequence encodes CASSFSGDTQYF.

The gene calls are TRBV6-5 and TRBJ1-2; TRBD1 might be the D (5 bases). V was cut by 0 bases and J by 3 bases, with 14 bases left in between. The V gene's germline CDR1 is MNHEY and CDR2 SVGAGI. The CDR3 extends over 16 amino acids. The CDR3 bases are TGTGCCAGCAGTTACTCGAGCCCCAGGGAAGACTATGGCTACACCTTC. Translated: CASSYSSPREDYGYTF.

The chain links TRBV27 to TRBJ1-6; TRBD1 matches at 7 bases. The V gene's germline CDR1 is MNHEY and CDR2 SMNVEV (reference sequence). The CDR3 runs to 14 residues. Germline trimming cut 6 bases from V and 1 base from J; bases unmatched to any gene: 0. The CDR3 region is CASSRGSYNSPLHF. The CDR3, as DNA: TGTGCCAGCAGCAGGGGGTCCTATAATTCACCCCTCCACTTT.

CDR3 nucleotides: TGTGCCAGCAAGTACCGGGACAGGGGCTCTCAGCCCCAGCATTTT. Translating gives CASKYRDRGSQPQHF. This rearrangement joins TRBV19 to TRBJ1-5; 10 nucleotides agree with TRBD1. This CDR3 spans 15 amino acids. Germline assignment: CDR1 LNHDA and CDR2 SQIVND (reference sequence). Trimming removed 9 bases from V and 6 bases from J; junction bases left unmatched: 11.

The chain couples TRBV29-1 to TRBJ2-7, with 11 bases matching TRBD2. V shed 4 bases and J 7 bases; nucleotides not matched to a gene: 9. Germline lookup yields CDR1 SQVTM and CDR2 ANQGSEA. The CDR3 consists of 14 residues. Here the CDR3 DNA reads TGCAGCGTTGCCCAGGGACTAGCGGAGGGGGAGCAGTACTTC. Translated, it gives CSVAQGLAEGEQYF.

This chain uses TRBV5-1 with TRBJ2-7; possible D gene TRBD1, 6 bases. The CDR3 is made up of 15 amino acids. Trimming cost V 5 bases and J 0 bases, with 15 bases left between them. From germline, CDR1 is SGHRS and CDR2 YFSETQ. The CDR3 loop reads CASSRQGQSSYEQYF. The CDR3 DNA reads TGCGCCAGCAGTCGACAAGGACAGAGCTCCTACGAGCAGTACTTC.

The gene calls are TRBV6-1 and TRBJ2-3, with D tentatively TRBD1 (6 bases). The V gene lost 0 bases and the J gene lost 0 bases, with 10 bases spanning the gap. This CDR3 has 16 residues. Germline V gene sequence: CDR1 MNHNS, CDR2 SASEGT. The CDR3 bases are TGTGCCAGCAGTGAAGCTGTTGGGGGCAGCACAGATACGCAGTATTTT. Amino acids: CASSEAVGGSTDTQYF.